This T cell receptor (beta chain) came from a study of T cell responses to AZD1222 COVID-19 vaccine. Study-wide results and caveats: Donors, mostly white British, included more females; clonal diversity was possibly underestimated. Per reports, nearly half of all spike-specific TCRs target regions that are unmutated in variants. The study identified only six AZD1222 recipients as seropositive at baseline.

V shed 1 base and J shed 4 bases, with 5 bases lying between them. The CDR3 spans 13 residues. Per the germline V gene, CDR1 is SGHDN and CDR2 is FVKESK. Data came from immunoSEQ multiplex PCR; TCRdb stores just in-frame clones and leaves some out. Of about 48,000 clones in the sample, approximately 83% were seen once. A remark on this clone: What it recognizes is unknown.

Sequences were derived from peripheral blood, sampled 28 days after the second AZD1222 dose. The clonotype was recovered from an adult who received the AZD1222 COVID-19 vaccine. V usage is TRBV14 and J usage is TRBJ1-3; D is unclear. The CDR3 DNA sequence: TGTGCCAGCAGCCAAGTTGCAGGAAACACCATATATTTT. Its protein is CASSQVAGNTIYF.